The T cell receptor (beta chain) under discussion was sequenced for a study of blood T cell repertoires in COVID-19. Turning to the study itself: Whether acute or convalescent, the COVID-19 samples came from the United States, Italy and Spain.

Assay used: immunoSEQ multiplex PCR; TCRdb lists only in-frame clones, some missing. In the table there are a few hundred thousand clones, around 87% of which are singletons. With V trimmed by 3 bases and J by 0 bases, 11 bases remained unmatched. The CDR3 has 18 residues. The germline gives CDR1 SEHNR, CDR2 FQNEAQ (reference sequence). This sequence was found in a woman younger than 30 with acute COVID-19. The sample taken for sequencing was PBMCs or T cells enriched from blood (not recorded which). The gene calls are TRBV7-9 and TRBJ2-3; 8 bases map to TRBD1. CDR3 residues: CASSFSLVDRASTDTQYF. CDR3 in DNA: TGTGCCAGCAGCTTCTCTTTAGTGGACAGGGCTAGCACAGATACGCAGTATTTT.